Below, 16 T cell receptor beta chains from the same sample are listed, as sequenced in a study of blood T cells in healthy people across ages. A second 7 to 11 cycle PCR used barcoded and J-beta primers. MiXCR, applied by TCRdb to the 5' RACE reads, yields one record per CDR3 protein. The sample lists 700,000 to 950,000 distinct CDR3 sequences, around 46% occurring once. Sequencing used blood. All receptors derive from a woman in her fifties or sixties in good health.

This clonotype came up a few times. V is TRBV7-9 and J is TRBJ2-3; TRBD1 aligns across 8 bases. This CDR3 has 16 residues. Germline V gene sequence: CDR1 SEHNR, CDR2 FQNEAQ (reference sequence). With 5 bases clipped from V and 2 bases from J, the junction kept 9 bases outside the gene matches. The CDR3 region is CASSHDRGWDTDTQYF. In DNA form, the CDR3 reads TGTGCCAGCAGCCACGACAGGGGATGGGACACAGATACGCAGTATTTT.

This clonotype was seen a few times. The rearrangement uses TRBV20-1 and TRBJ2-1; 8 nucleotides line up with TRBD1. The CDR3 is 14 amino acids. Trimming took 8 bases from V and 7 from J; bases not matched to a gene: 13. CDR1 DFQATT and CDR2 SNEGSKA come from the germline V gene (reference sequence). The CDR3 is CSFRGGQGANEQFF. CDR3 in DNA: TGCAGTTTCCGAGGAGGGCAGGGGGCAAATGAGCAGTTCTTC.

This clonotype came up a few times. The V and J genes are TRBV6-4 and TRBJ2-6; D possibly uses TRBD1 or TRBD2 (5 bases each). Germline CDR1 MRHNA, CDR2 SNTAGT. Trimming removed 6 bases at V and 0 bases at J, with 15 bases between. The CDR3 totals 17 residues. CDR3 nucleotides: TGTGCCAGCAGCCGGGACGGAGGCTACTCTGGGGCCAACGTCCTGACTTTC. It encodes CASSRDGGYSGANVLTF.

This chain uses TRBV29-1 with TRBJ2-1, with 11 bases aligning to TRBD2. The CDR3 contains 14 residues. Germline CDR1 is SQVTM and CDR2 is ANQGSEA. With 7 bases clipped from V and 6 bases from J, the junction kept 8 bases outside the gene matches. CDR3 protein: CSASFSGRANEQFF. Here the CDR3 DNA reads TGCAGCGCCTCCTTTAGCGGGAGGGCCAATGAGCAGTTCTTC.

This clonotype was detected only a few times. This chain's CDR3 is CASSLGGLDTEAFF. The CDR3 DNA follows: TGTGCCAGCAGCTTAGGGGGGTTGGACACTGAAGCTTTCTTT. The chain is built from TRBV7-3 and TRBJ1-1; TRBD1 is a possible D gene (5 bases). This CDR3 has 14 amino acids. V shed 2 bases and J shed 3 bases, with 10 bases lying between them. Germline V lookup: CDR1 SGHTA, CDR2 FQGTGA.

A note on this clonotype: At one end the junction does not follow the germline gene, possibly because of a read error. The chain links TRBV5-5 to TRBJ2-4, with D unresolved. Gene TRBJ2-7 matches the end of the DNA better, so the J call may be wrong. The CDR3 sequence is 14 residues long. Germline values: CDR1 SGHKS, CDR2 YYEKEE (reference sequence). The CDR3 region is CTSSPKGTTYEQYF. The CDR3 coding sequence is TGTACCAGCAGCCCCAAGGGTACAACCTACGAGCAGTACTTC.

The chain recombines TRBV10-3 with TRBJ2-1; 7 bases are a match to TRBD2. Germline values: CDR1 ENHRY, CDR2 SYGVKD. The CDR3 extends over 14 amino acids. Trimming took 7 bases from V and 7 from J; bases not matched to a gene: 10. The CDR3 spells CAITGGREGNEQFF. The CDR3 DNA sequence: TGTGCCATCACGGGCGGGAGAGAGGGAAATGAGCAGTTCTTC.

The V gene is TRBV12-3 or TRBV12-4, the J gene TRBJ1-1, with a possible D match to TRBD1 (6 bases). CDR3 length equals 15 residues. V lost 7 bases and J 2 bases, leaving 17 bases between the germline ends. The CDR3 sequence is CASTPSGHGNTEAFF. As DNA, the CDR3 is TGTGCCAGCACCCCCTCGGGACACGGAAACACTGAAGCTTTCTTT.

This rearrangement joins TRBV12-3 or TRBV12-4 to TRBJ2-3; 8 nucleotides agree with TRBD2. Trimming at V came to 8 bases and at J to 4 bases, leaving 8 bases not matched to a gene. The CDR3 runs to 14 residues. The CDR3 DNA reads as TGTGCCAGCGGCCCGAGCGGGAGCGCAGATACGCAGTATTTT. Translating it yields CASGPSGSADTQYF.

This clonotype has a count of ten or more. The V gene is TRBV4-3, the J gene TRBJ2-1; D unresolved. The CDR3 totals 15 residues. V was clipped by 4 bases and J by 6 bases, with 16 bases between them. CDR1 is LGHNA and CDR2 is YSLEER in the germline V gene. In DNA form, the CDR3 reads TGCGCCAGCAGCCCCGACGCGGCTACCTTCAATGAGCAGTTCTTC. Protein: CASSPDAATFNEQFF.

The chain uses TRBV3-1 and TRBJ1-2, with TRBD1 matching over 8 bases. J lost 8 bases, V lost 4 bases, and 12 bases had no gene match. CDR3 size: 15 residues. The germline CDR1 and CDR2 sequences are LGHDT and YNNKEL (reference sequence). CDR3 DNA: TGTGCCAGCAGCCTACAGGCAGGGGGCGCGAGGGGCTACACCTTC. As protein: CASSLQAGGARGYTF.

This rearrangement joins TRBV15 to TRBJ2-1; 12 positions agree with TRBD2. CDR3 size: 18 residues. CDR1 and CDR2 (germline): LNHNV, YYDKDF (reference sequence). J was trimmed by 4 bases and V by 3 bases; bases with no gene match: 10. The CDR3 DNA reads as TGTGCCACCAGCAGTGACTCTCTAGCGGGGGGGCTATACAATGAGCAGTTCTTC. Protein sequence: CATSSDSLAGGLYNEQFF.

The chain uses TRBV24-1 and TRBJ2-1; 10 bases are a match to TRBD2. Germline V lookup: CDR1 KGHDR, CDR2 SFDVKD. With V trimmed by 4 bases and J by 4 bases, 3 bases remained unmatched. This CDR3 is built from 15 residues. CDR3 protein: CATSEGAGGYNEQFF. CDR3 coding DNA: TGTGCCACCAGTGAAGGAGCGGGAGGGTACAATGAGCAGTTCTTC.

The chain employs TRBV7-9 and TRBJ2-7; TRBD2 is a possible D gene (6 bases). Germline values: CDR1 SEHNR, CDR2 FQNEAQ (reference sequence). V lost 4 bases, J lost 4 bases, and 8 bases lay in between. CDR3 length: 12 amino acids. The CDR3 DNA reads as TGTGCCAGCAGCTCCCGGGGGTACGAGCAGTACTTC. Its translation is CASSSRGYEQYF.

This sequence joins TRBV14 and TRBJ2-5; TRBD2 matches 9 bases. The J call could be wrong; TRBJ2-7 is a better fit for the DNA end. The length of the CDR3 is 15 residues. Germline CDR1 is SGHDN and CDR2 is FVKESK. CDR3 loop: CASSQVAGGRYEQYF. CDR3 DNA sequence: TGTGCCAGCAGCCAAGTCGCGGGAGGGCGGTACGAGCAGTACTTC.

The rearrangement links TRBV3-1 to TRBJ1-4, with 7 bases fitting TRBD1. V shed 0 bases, J shed 6 bases, and the junction held 4 bases outside the gene matches. The CDR3 loop spans 15 amino acids. Germline values: CDR1 LGHDT, CDR2 YNNKEL (reference sequence). CDR3 region: CASSQDRQGYEKLFF. As DNA, the CDR3 is TGTGCCAGCAGCCAAGACCGACAGGGTTATGAAAAACTGTTTTTT. The whole variable domain, remainder taken from reference TRBV3-1 and TRBJ1-4, is DTAVSQTPKYLVTQMGNDKSIKCEQNLGHDTMYWYKQDSKKFLKIMFSYNNKELIINETVPNRFSPKSPDKAHLNLHINSLELGDSAVYFCASSQDRQGYEKLFFGSGTQLSVL.